The rows below give T cell receptor beta chains drawn from one sample of a study of blood T cell repertoires in COVID-19. Generated by immunoSEQ multiplex PCR, the TCRdb table keeps only in-frame clones and is missing some. The sample lists around 260,000 clones, roughly 88% occurring once. Material for sequencing was peripheral blood. The source is a human donor with COVID-19, enrolled during active disease. The donor label of this sample is uncertain. Each CDR3 is given without its conserved first and last residue.

TRBV19,TRBJ2-7,ASSIRQGPYEQY
TRBV5-8,TRBJ2-7,ASSTRDPRSYEQY
TRBV14,TRBJ2-7,ASSQDEGLATEQY
TRBV27,TRBJ2-3,ASSPPPAADTQY
TRBV10-3,TRBJ2-7,AITIQGGSSYEQY
TRBV6-1,TRBJ1-4,ASSETGGTDEKLF
TRBV9,TRBJ1-1,ASSVAVNTEAF
TRBV18,TRBJ1-2,ASSPAGQANYGYT
TRBV2,TRBJ1-1,ASSGTRGTTEAF
TRBV7-6,TRBJ2-3,ASSSPRAGGTDTQY
TRBV5-1,TRBJ2-3,ASSLEQGAIDTQY
TRBV28,TRBJ1-4,ASSLQGTPEKLF
TRBV3-1/TRBV3-2,TRBJ1-4,ASSQEGQGYEKLF
TRBV28,TRBJ1-1,ASSFRTGPL
TRBV28,TRBJ2-7,ASRSGSGRAYEQY
TRBV5-5,TRBJ2-3,ASSPLRGTDTQY
TRBV19,TRBJ2-6,ASSTRGTSGTSGANVLT
TRBV14,TRBJ2-1,ASSQDLGSGQF
TRBV7-2,TRBJ1-2,ASSLAGGLQYGYT
TRBV27,TRBJ2-2,ASREGTAPGELF
TRBV11-2,TRBJ1-2,ASSLPWGGPL
TRBV19,TRBJ2-2,ATFRTSGYTGELF
TRBV7-8,TRBJ1-1,ASRAGTGDRRGRMNTEAF
TRBV6-4,TRBJ1-6,ASSDSSYNSPLH
TRBV19,TRBJ1-2,ASSRQYYGYT
TRBV5-4,TRBJ2-4,ASSLIGGDIQY
TRBV19,TRBJ2-7,ASRGPGLAGDEQY
TRBV5-4,TRBJ1-1,ASSFTRGLGTEAF
TRBV11-3,TRBJ2-7,ASSLGREYEQY
TRBV19,TRBJ2-7,ASSIKSGLALGSYEQY
TRBV2,TRBJ2-1,ASFWETSALNEQF
TRBV5-1,TRBJ2-7,ASSLGQAAASYEQY
TRBV28,TRBJ2-2,ASSPHRGPNTGELF
TRBV3-1/TRBV3-2,TRBJ1-2,ASSPPDSVYGYT
TRBV11-2,TRBJ1-2,ASSLDFYGYT
TRBV28,TRBJ2-3,ASSSLTSGSASTDTQY
TRBV5-6,TRBJ1-2,ASSPMTGDVRGYGYT
TRBV19,TRBJ1-4,ASSIRAPATTNEKLF
TRBV28,TRBJ1-3,ASHETDTPNSGNTIY
TRBV3-1/TRBV3-2,TRBJ1-1,ASSHWPRGNTEAF
TRBV7-7,TRBJ2-1,ASSLGAAGINEQF
TRBV6-2/TRBV6-3,TRBJ2-7,ASSYPREQY
TRBV28,TRBJ1-5,ASSLTGRGQPQH
TRBV7-2,TRBJ1-3,ASSLARSTPGNTIY